Presented here are 10 T cell receptor beta chains from one specimen sequenced in a study of blood T cell repertoires in COVID-19. This table comes from immunoSEQ multiplex PCR, and its TCRdb copy is limited to in-frame clones, with some not included. This table holds roughly 200,000 clones, 70% to 90% found once. The sample was peripheral blood. The receptors here all came from a woman older than 75 with acute or convalescent COVID-19.

The V and J genes are TRBV6-5 and TRBJ1-5, with TRBD1 as a possible D gene (5 bases). The CDR3 loop spans 14 amino acids. Trimming removed 6 bases from V and 4 bases from J, with 13 bases in between. Germline V gives CDR1 MNHEY, CDR2 SVGAGI. The CDR3 reads CASSSPRQNQPQHF. DNA for the CDR3: TGTGCCAGCAGCTCCCCGAGACAGAATCAGCCCCAGCATTTT.

The chain couples TRBV7-2 to TRBJ2-3; 7 bases are a match to TRBD1. The J segment lost 5 bases and the V segment lost 4 bases, leaving 3 bases of the junction unmatched. The CDR3 is made up of 13 amino acids. In germline, CDR1 is SGHTA, CDR2 FQGNSA. The CDR3 DNA follows: TGTGCCAGCAGCTCCCGACAGGGAGATACGCAGTATTTT. Translated, it gives CASSSRQGDTQYF.

The chain is built from TRBV30 and TRBJ1-2, with no clear D. The CDR3 has 14 residues. Germline V CDR1 and CDR2: GTSNPN, SVGIG (reference sequence). V lost 3 bases and J lost 8, with 19 bases in between. The CDR3 sequence is CAWSASGSAEGYTF. CDR3 DNA: TGTGCCTGGAGCGCTAGCGGGTCGGCGGAGGGCTACACCTTC.

This sequence joins TRBV6-6 and TRBJ2-3; no firm D call. With 7 bases removed from V and 3 bases from J, the gap between germline ends came to 14 bases. The germline V gene encodes CDR1 MNHNY and CDR2 SVGAGI (reference sequence). This CDR3 has 14 residues. CDR3 sequence: CASTDPRRTDTQYF. The CDR3 bases are TGTGCCAGCACAGATCCCCGGAGAACAGATACGCAGTATTTT.

The chain combines TRBV13 with TRBJ1-1, with 11 bases matching TRBD1. J gave up 11 bases and V 5 bases, and 4 bases lay outside the gene matches. There are 12 residues in the CDR3. Germline values: CDR1 PRHDT, CDR2 FYEKMQ (reference sequence). DNA for the CDR3: TGTGCCAGCAGCGGACAGGGGGCGGAGGCTTTCTTT. Its translation: CASSGQGAEAFF.

The sample holds one count of this clone. The chain joins TRBV6-1 to TRBJ1-4; 11 bases are shared with TRBD1. V was clipped by 4 bases and J by 5 bases; unmatched bases: 6. Germline CDR1 is MNHNS and CDR2 is SASEGT. This CDR3 comprises 16 residues. The CDR3 loop reads CASSGWTGGENEKLFF. CDR3 DNA sequence: TGTGCCAGCAGTGGGTGGACAGGGGGCGAGAATGAAAAACTGTTTTTT.

CDR3 sequence: CATSRAGDYGYTF. In DNA, the CDR3 is TGCGCCACCTCAAGGGCGGGGGACTATGGCTACACCTTC. V gene TRBV5-1 combines with J gene TRBJ1-2, with D tentatively TRBD1 (5 bases). The CDR3 is made up of 13 amino acids. Trimming took 9 bases from V and 3 from J, leaving 15 bases between them. From germline, CDR1 is SGHRS and CDR2 YFSETQ.

This clone has a single count. The J gene is TRBJ2-1, the V gene TRBV28; TRBD2 matches 7 bases. The CDR3 extends over 14 amino acids. The germline V gene has CDR1 MDHEN and CDR2 SYDVKM. J gave up 6 bases and V 2 bases, and 4 bases lay outside the gene matches. CDR3 nucleotides: TGTGCCAGCAGTTTAACCGGGAGGAGCAATGAGCAGTTCTTC. Its protein is CASSLTGRSNEQFF.

The chain is built from TRBV2 and TRBJ1-5, with TRBD1 as a possible D gene (5 bases). CDR1 and CDR2 (germline): SNHLY, FYNNEI. V was cut by 7 bases and J by 3 bases, with 13 bases left in between. CDR3 length: 14 amino acids. The CDR3 nucleotides are TGTGCCAGCAAACAGGACGTCCACAATCAGCCCCAGCATTTT. Amino acid sequence: CASKQDVHNQPQHF.

The rearrangement uses TRBV6-5 and TRBJ2-7, with a possible D match to TRBD2 (6 bases). CDR3 length: 14 amino acids. In germline, CDR1 is MNHEY, CDR2 SVGAGI. Trimming removed 7 bases from V and 1 base from J, with 14 bases in between. Here the CDR3 DNA reads TGTGCCAGCACTAGGAGACTAGGTTCCTACGAGCAGTACTTC. Its translation: CASTRRLGSYEQYF.